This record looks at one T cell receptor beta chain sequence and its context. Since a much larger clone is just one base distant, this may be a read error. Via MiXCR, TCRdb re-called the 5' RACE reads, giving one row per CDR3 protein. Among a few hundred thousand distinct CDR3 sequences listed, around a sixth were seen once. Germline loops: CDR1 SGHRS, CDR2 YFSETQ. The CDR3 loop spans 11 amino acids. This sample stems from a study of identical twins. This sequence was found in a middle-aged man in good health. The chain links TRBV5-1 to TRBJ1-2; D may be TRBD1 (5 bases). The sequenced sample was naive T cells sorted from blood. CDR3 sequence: CASSAGYGYAF. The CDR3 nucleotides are TGCGCCAGCTCCGCAGGGTATGGCTACGCCTTC.